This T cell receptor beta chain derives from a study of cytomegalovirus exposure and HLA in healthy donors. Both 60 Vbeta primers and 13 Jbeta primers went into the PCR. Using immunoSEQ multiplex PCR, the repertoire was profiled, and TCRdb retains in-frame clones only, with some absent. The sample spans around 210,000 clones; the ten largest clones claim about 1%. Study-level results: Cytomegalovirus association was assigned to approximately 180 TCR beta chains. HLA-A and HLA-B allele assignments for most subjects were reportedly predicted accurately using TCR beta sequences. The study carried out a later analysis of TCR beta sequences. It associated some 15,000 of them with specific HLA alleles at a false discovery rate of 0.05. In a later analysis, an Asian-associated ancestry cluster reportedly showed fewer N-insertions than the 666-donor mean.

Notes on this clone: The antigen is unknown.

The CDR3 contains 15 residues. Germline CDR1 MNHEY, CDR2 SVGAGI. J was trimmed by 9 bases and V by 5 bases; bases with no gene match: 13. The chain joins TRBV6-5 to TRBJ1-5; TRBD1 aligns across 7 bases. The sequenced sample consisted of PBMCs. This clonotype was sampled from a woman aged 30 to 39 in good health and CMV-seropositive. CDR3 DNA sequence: TGTGCCAGCAGTAAGAGGAGGGGGCGCGAGCGGCCCCAGCATTTT. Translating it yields CASSKRRGRERPQHF.